This TCR beta chain derives from a study of CD8 T cells in ankylosing spondylitis. Germline lookup yields CDR1 MDHEN and CDR2 SYDVKM. V lost 3 bases and J lost 4; bases outside the gene matches: 12. This CDR3 contains 18 residues. With regard to this clonotype: Its specificity is unknown.

By quantitative 5'-RACE with molecular barcodes, the TCR beta libraries were made. MiXCR, run by TCRdb on the 5' RACE reads, gives a single entry per CDR3 protein. Seen here are about 480,000 distinct CDR3 sequences, roughly 17% observed once, and the top ten hold around 0.92%. Study-wide points: In reactive arthritis synovial fluid and blood, some motif variants had been reported before. From matched ankylosing spondylitis synovial fluid, disease-linked clones were reportedly recovered at significantly enriched levels. What appeared characteristic of ankylosing spondylitis blood was a TCR beta motif of eight highly homologous variants. Researchers report that disease-linked clones proved CD8+ and relatively rare in peripheral blood.

The sample comprised blood, either unsorted or a sorted T cell fraction (not recorded which). The chain is built from TRBV28 and TRBJ2-1; 10 nucleotides align to TRBD1. The source of this sequence is a male donor with ankylosing spondylitis. The CDR3 here is CASSFPPIGTGDYNEQFF. Written as DNA, the CDR3 is TGTGCCAGCAGTTTCCCCCCGATCGGGACAGGGGATTACAATGAGCAGTTCTTC. Together with reference TRBV28 and TRBJ2-1, the CDR3 gives the full variable domain: DVKVTQSSRYLVKRTGEKVFLECVQDMDHENMFWYRQDPGLGLRLIYFSYDVKMKEKGDIPEGYSVSREKKERFSLILESASTNQTSMYLCASSFPPIGTGDYNEQFFGPGTRLTVL.